These 5 T cell receptor beta chains share one sample of origin, sequenced in a study of spatial heterogeneity in lung cancer. TCRdb analysed the 5' RACE reads with MiXCR anew, one entry per CDR3 protein. The repertoire has 950 to 1,100 distinct CDR3 sequences, about half of them found once; the top ten carry roughly 43%. The sample's time point: sample taken at primary tumor resection. Whole RNA, which was extracted from tumor, nontumor lung tissue or frozen PBMC, was sequenced without any cell sorting. This sample comprised PBMCs, obtained at surgery. These TCRs come from a male donor with early-stage non-small cell lung cancer.

In regard to this clonotype: As an off-target read in a library built for alpha chains, this beta chain has a frequency of little significance. The chain employs TRBV18 and TRBJ1-1; no definite D call. The germline V and J ends were trimmed by 2 bases and 0 bases, with 4 bases remaining between them. Looked up from germline, CDR1 is KGHSH and CDR2 is LQKENI. CDR3 size: 13 residues. In nucleotides, the CDR3 is TGTGCCAGCTCACCAGCCATGAACACTGAAGCTTTCTTT. It encodes CASSPAMNTEAFF.

By share, this clonotype ranks as large. Germline and junction disagree at one end, which may indicate a read error. Because the library targeted alpha chains, this beta chain is an off-target read whose size means little. The V gene is TRBV2, the J gene TRBJ2-7, with D unresolved. The germline V gene has CDR1 SNHLY and CDR2 FYNNEI. This CDR3 has 14 amino acids. The CDR3 reads CASSEGGRSYEQYF. Here the CDR3 DNA reads TGTGCCAGCAGCGAAGGCGGCCGCTCCTACGAGCAGTACTTC.

This clonotype is large in the sample. This beta chain is an off-target read within a library intended for alpha chains, so its frequency means little. The J gene is TRBJ2-7, the V gene TRBV6-2 or TRBV6-3; D uncertain. The CDR3 contains 12 residues. CDR1 and CDR2 (germline): MNHEY, SVGEGT. Trimming pared 2 bases from V and 4 bases from J, leaving 6 bases between. Here the CDR3 DNA reads TGTGCCAGCAGTTACCCTGGATACGAGCAGTACTTC. Translating gives CASSYPGYEQYF.

Of note for this clonotype: The library was designed around alpha chains, so this beta chain is a stray read whose abundance carries little weight. V gene TRBV4-3 combines with J gene TRBJ2-2, with D uncertain. Per germline, CDR1 LGHNA and CDR2 YSLEER. The germline V and J ends were trimmed by 0 bases and 3 bases, with 11 bases remaining between them. This CDR3 region has 16 residues. CDR3 region: CASSQDLNWDTGELFF. As DNA, the CDR3 is TGCGCCAGCAGCCAAGATCTGAACTGGGACACCGGGGAGCTGTTTTTT.

This clonotype was seen a few times. This beta chain represents an off-target read in a library built for alpha chains; its size is of limited meaning. The rearrangement joins TRBV20-1 to TRBJ2-3; 7 nucleotides align to TRBD1. V gave up 4 bases and J gave up 7 bases; unmatched junction bases: 14. Germline CDR1 is DFQATT and CDR2 is SNEGSKA (reference sequence). CDR3 length equals 15 residues. The CDR3 DNA reads as TGCAGTGCTAACCTACAGGGGCATCGGGTTAATACGCAGTATTTT. The encoded protein is CSANLQGHRVNTQYF.